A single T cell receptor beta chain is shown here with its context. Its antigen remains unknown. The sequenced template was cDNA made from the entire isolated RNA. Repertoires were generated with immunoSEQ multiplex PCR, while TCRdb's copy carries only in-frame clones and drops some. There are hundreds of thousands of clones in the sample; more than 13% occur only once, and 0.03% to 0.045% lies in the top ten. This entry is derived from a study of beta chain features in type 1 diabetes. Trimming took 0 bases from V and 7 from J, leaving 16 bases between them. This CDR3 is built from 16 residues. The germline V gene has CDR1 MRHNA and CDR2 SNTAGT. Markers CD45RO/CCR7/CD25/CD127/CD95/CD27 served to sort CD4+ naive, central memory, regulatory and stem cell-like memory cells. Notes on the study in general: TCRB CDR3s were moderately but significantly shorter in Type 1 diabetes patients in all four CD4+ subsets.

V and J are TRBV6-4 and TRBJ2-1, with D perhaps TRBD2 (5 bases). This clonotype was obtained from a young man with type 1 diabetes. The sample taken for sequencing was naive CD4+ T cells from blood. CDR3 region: CASSDSSGTVSNEQFF. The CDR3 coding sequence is TGTGCCAGCAGTGACTCTTCGGGAACCGTTTCAAATGAGCAGTTCTTC.